The 23 T cell receptor beta chains below all came from one sample that was sequenced in a study of cytomegalovirus exposure and HLA in healthy donors. The PCR ran on 60 Vbeta and 13 Jbeta primers. Sequenced by immunoSEQ multiplex PCR; TCRdb stores in-frame clones only, minus some. This table has about 100,000 clones, 65% to 85% appearing once. Sequencing was done on a sample of PBMCs. The receptors originated from a man younger than 30 in good health and CMV-seronegative.

The chain joins TRBV5-4 to TRBJ1-1; possible D gene TRBD1, 5 bases. Germline CDR1 and CDR2: SGHNT and YYREEE (reference sequence). CDR3 length: 14 residues. V lost 0 bases and J 10 bases, leaving 16 bases between the germline ends. The CDR3 DNA follows: TGTGCCAGCAGCTTGGTAGGCAGGGAGGTAGTAGCTTTCTTT. Residues: CASSLVGREVVAFF. Together with reference TRBV5-4 and TRBJ1-1, the CDR3 gives the full variable domain: ETGVTQSPTHLIKTRGQQVTLRCSSQSGHNTVSWYQQALGQGPQFIFQYYREEENGRGNFPPRFSGLQFPNYSSELNVNALELDDSALYLCASSLVGREVVAFFGQGTRLTVV.

This clone appeared once. The V and J genes are TRBV6-4 and TRBJ1-1; TRBD1 might be the D (5 bases). Germline V lookup: CDR1 MRHNA, CDR2 SNTAGT. Trimming took 0 bases from V and 1 from J, leaving 9 bases between them. CDR3 length: 15 residues. The CDR3 nucleotides read TGTGCCAGCAGTGACTCCGGTACAGGGAACACTGAAGCTTTCTTT. Protein sequence: CASSDSGTGNTEAFF.

The J gene is TRBJ1-6, the V gene TRBV14; 7 positions match TRBD1. Trimming took 4 bases from V and 10 from J; bases not matched to a gene: 10. Germline values: CDR1 SGHDN, CDR2 FVKESK. The CDR3 runs to 15 residues. This chain's CDR3 is CASSPTRGFKSPLHF. The DNA for the CDR3 is TGTGCCAGCAGCCCCACCAGGGGGTTCAAGTCACCCCTCCACTTT.

The chain employs TRBV29-1 and TRBJ2-1; maybe TRBD2 (5 bases). Germline CDR1 reads SQVTM; CDR2 reads ANQGSEA. Trimming took off 8 bases at V and 7 bases at J, with 27 bases between the two ends. The CDR3 sequence is 16 residues long. CDR3 region: CSLRRGSFIMDNEQFF. In nucleotides, the CDR3 is TGCAGCCTCCGTAGAGGGTCCTTTATAATGGATAATGAGCAGTTCTTC.

This clone has only one observation. J is TRBJ1-2 and V is TRBV9, with 7 positions matching TRBD1. V dropped 0 bases and J dropped 8; count of bases not matched to a gene: 10. Germline V gene sequence: CDR1 SGDLS, CDR2 YYNGEE. This CDR3 is built from 15 residues. The CDR3 nucleotides are TGTGCCAGCAGCGTAGGGGGACAGCTTATGAGCGGCTACACCTTC. Its translation is CASSVGGQLMSGYTF.

J is TRBJ2-3 and V is TRBV28; tentative D call: TRBD1 (5 bases). Germline V gene lookup returns CDR1 MDHEN and CDR2 SYDVKM. The length of the CDR3 is 14 residues. Trimming left V 4 bases short and J 2 bases short, with 10 bases between. The CDR3 here is CASSSTGFTDTQYF. The CDR3 bases are TGTGCCAGCAGTTCCACAGGTTTCACAGATACGCAGTATTTT.

The chain uses TRBV4-3 and TRBJ2-5; D remains ambiguous. The CDR3 extends over 11 amino acids. The germline V and J ends were trimmed by 4 bases and 5 bases, with 5 bases remaining between them. Germline V CDR1 and CDR2: LGHNA, YSLEER. The CDR3 loop reads CASSPRETQYF. As DNA, the CDR3 is TGCGCCAGCAGCCCCAGGGAGACCCAGTACTTC.

The rearrangement joins TRBV7-2 to TRBJ2-1; tentatively, D is TRBD2 (5 bases). From germline, CDR1 is SGHTA and CDR2 FQGNSA. The V end was cut by 5 bases, the J end by 0 bases, with 8 bases between. This CDR3 comprises 14 residues. The CDR3 sequence: CASSPGDSYNEQFF. The CDR3 nucleotides are TGTGCCAGCAGCCCCGGGGACTCCTACAATGAGCAGTTCTTC.

The V gene is TRBV7-8, the J gene TRBJ2-3; 7 bases agree with TRBD2. J lost 1 base, V lost 1 base, and 8 bases had no gene match. This CDR3 comprises 17 residues. CDR1 is SGHVS, CDR2 FQNEAQ, per germline. CDR3 bases: TGTGCCAGCAGCTTAGGCCTTCTTGCGGGGGGCACAGATACGCAGTATTTT. It codes for CASSLGLLAGGTDTQYF.

This clone came up a few times. This sequence joins TRBV28 and TRBJ1-2, with D tentatively TRBD1 (5 bases). Trimming took off 8 bases at V and 7 bases at J, with 11 bases between the two ends. The CDR3 covers 11 residues. Germline V gives CDR1 MDHEN, CDR2 SYDVKM. The CDR3 DNA follows: TGTGCCAGCGGGAGGGGAGTTGGCTACACCTTC. It translates to CASGRGVGYTF.

In its sample, this clone was seen once. This chain links TRBV5-8 with TRBJ2-1, with D possibly being TRBD2 (6 bases). CDR1 and CDR2 (germline): SGHTS, YDEGEE. V was trimmed by 4 bases and J by 4 bases, leaving 18 bases between them. The CDR3 is 16 amino acids. The CDR3 protein is CASSPTRVAVYNEQFF. The CDR3, as DNA: TGTGCCAGCAGCCCCACGCGGGTAGCGGTGTACAATGAGCAGTTCTTC.

This chain joins TRBV5-1 and TRBJ1-5, with a tentative D call TRBD1 (6 bases). The CDR3 spans 15 residues. Germline V lookup: CDR1 SGHRS, CDR2 YFSETQ. The V gene lost 0 bases and the J gene lost 4 bases, with 11 bases spanning the gap. CDR3 in DNA: TGCGCCAGCAGCTTGGATTCAGGGGCTAATCAGCCCCAGCATTTT. It yields the protein CASSLDSGANQPQHF.

The chain carries TRBV7-9 and TRBJ2-7, with TRBD1 matching 10 bases. With V trimmed by 5 bases and J by 5 bases, 6 bases remained unmatched. Germline values: CDR1 SEHNR, CDR2 FQNEAQ (reference sequence). The CDR3 length is 14 residues. CDR3 sequence: CASSDRGRVDEQYF. For the CDR3, the DNA is TGTGCCAGCAGCGACAGGGGGCGTGTGGACGAGCAGTACTTC.

This clone came up once. V usage is TRBV7-9 and J usage is TRBJ2-7; the D is unclear. Trimming took off 7 bases at V and 2 bases at J, with 9 bases between the two ends. This CDR3 region has 12 residues. Germline V gene sequence: CDR1 SEHNR, CDR2 FQNEAQ (reference sequence). CDR3 nucleotide sequence: TGTGCCAGCACACGGTACCCCTACGAGCAGTACTTC. It codes for CASTRYPYEQYF. Full variable domain (remainder filled in from reference TRBV7-9 and TRBJ2-7): DTGVSQNPRHKITKRGQNVTFRCDPISEHNRLYWYRQTLGQGPEFLTYFQNEAQLEKSRLLSDRFSAERPKGSFSTLEIQRTEQGDSAMYLCASTRYPYEQYFGPGTRLTVT.

The V gene is TRBV18, the J gene TRBJ1-6, with D uncertain. The ends were cut back, 2 bases at V and 4 bases at J, with 12 bases in the middle. Germline lookup yields CDR1 KGHSH and CDR2 LQKENI. The CDR3 length is 16 residues. The CDR3 DNA reads as TGTGCCAGCTCACCAGAGTCCCCCGATTATAATTCACCCCTCCACTTT. Amino acid sequence: CASSPESPDYNSPLHF.

J is TRBJ1-1 and V is TRBV5-5; 11 positions match TRBD1. The germline CDR1 and CDR2 sequences are SGHKS and YYEKEE (reference sequence). The CDR3 contains 20 residues. The ends lost 2 bases at V and 0 bases at J; junction bases unmatched: 15. CDR3 region: CASSFVGWFMGQGVNTEAFF. The DNA for the CDR3 is TGTGCCAGCAGCTTCGTCGGTTGGTTTATGGGACAGGGGGTGAACACTGAAGCTTTCTTT.

V usage is TRBV10-3 and J usage is TRBJ1-6; D gene uncertain. Trimming stripped 2 bases from V and 7 bases from J, with 12 bases between. This CDR3 region has 15 residues. Germline-derived CDR1 and CDR2 are ENHRY and SYGVKD. CDR3 in DNA: TGTGCCATCAGTGAGCCTAGAGGCCGAAATTCACCCCTCCACTTT. It codes for CAISEPRGRNSPLHF.

The J gene is TRBJ2-1, the V gene TRBV4-2; 11 bases align to TRBD1. CDR1 is LGHNA, CDR2 YNFKEQ, per germline. Trimming at V came to 0 bases and at J to 8 bases, leaving 6 bases not matched to a gene. This CDR3 is built from 16 residues. CDR3 bases: TGTGCCAGCAGCCAAGAAGAGGGACAGGGGGTCGATGAGCAGTTCTTC. Translated: CASSQEEGQGVDEQFF.

About this clone itself: This same CDR3 is encoded by further DNA sequences in the sample. The gene calls are TRBV6-1 and TRBJ2-3; 8 nucleotides match TRBD1. V dropped 4 bases and J dropped 0; count of bases not matched to a gene: 3. This CDR3 is built from 15 residues. Germline V gene sequence: CDR1 MNHNS, CDR2 SASEGT. The CDR3 reads CASSGGTGSTDTQYF. CDR3 DNA sequence: TGTGCCAGCAGTGGGGGGACAGGTAGCACAGATACGCAGTATTTT.

This chain uses TRBV15 with TRBJ1-6, with D tentatively TRBD1 (6 bases). This CDR3 has 16 amino acids. Trimming took off 1 base at V and 9 bases at J, with 16 bases between the two ends. CDR1 LNHNV and CDR2 YYDKDF come from the germline V gene (reference sequence). CDR3 sequence: CATSRVLGAVGSPLHF. CDR3 DNA: TGTGCCACCAGCAGAGTGCTGGGGGCGGTAGGTTCACCCCTCCACTTT.

This chain uses TRBV5-1 with TRBJ2-1, with 8 positions matching TRBD1. CDR1 is SGHRS, CDR2 YFSETQ, per germline. V lost 4 bases to trimming and J lost 5 bases; unmatched junction nucleotides: 17. This CDR3 contains 18 residues. In nucleotides, the CDR3 is TGCGCCAGCAGCCGCGGACAGGGTAGTCGCTTCTTGGACAATGAGCAGTTCTTC. Amino acids: CASSRGQGSRFLDNEQFF.

This chain links TRBV4-1 with TRBJ1-4; D is perhaps TRBD1 (5 bases). Germline V gives CDR1 MGHRA, CDR2 YSYEKL. Trimming left V 0 bases short and J 7 bases short, with 18 bases between. There are 17 residues in the CDR3. CDR3 loop: CASSQDFLAGKGEKLFF. The CDR3 nucleotides read TGCGCCAGCAGCCAAGATTTTTTAGCAGGGAAGGGTGAAAAACTGTTTTTT.

CDR3 nucleotides: TGTGCCAGCAGCGCGCTCACAGGGGGCAGCAGCTCTGGGGCCAACGTCCTGACTTTC. It codes for CASSALTGGSSSGANVLTF. This rearrangement joins TRBV7-6 to TRBJ2-6, with 9 bases fitting TRBD1. The CDR3 length is 19 residues. J lost 0 bases, V lost 5 bases, and 11 bases had no gene match. The V gene's germline CDR1 is SGHVS and CDR2 FNYEAQ.